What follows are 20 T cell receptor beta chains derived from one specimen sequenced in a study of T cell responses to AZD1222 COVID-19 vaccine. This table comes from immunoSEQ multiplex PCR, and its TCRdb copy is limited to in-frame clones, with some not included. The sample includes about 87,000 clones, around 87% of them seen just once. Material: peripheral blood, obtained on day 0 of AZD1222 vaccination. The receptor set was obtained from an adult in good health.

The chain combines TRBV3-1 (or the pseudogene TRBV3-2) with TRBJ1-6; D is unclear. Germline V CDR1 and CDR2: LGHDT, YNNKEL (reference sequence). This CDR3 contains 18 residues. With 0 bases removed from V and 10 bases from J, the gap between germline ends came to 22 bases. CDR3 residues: CASSQDPSPVLLRSPLHF. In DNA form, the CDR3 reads TGTGCCAGCAGCCAAGATCCGAGCCCAGTCCTATTGAGATCACCCCTCCACTTT.

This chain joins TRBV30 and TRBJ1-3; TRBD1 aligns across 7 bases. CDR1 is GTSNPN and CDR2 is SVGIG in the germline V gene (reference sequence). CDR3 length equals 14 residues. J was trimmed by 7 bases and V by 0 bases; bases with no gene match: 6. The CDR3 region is CAWSVGGVGNTIYF. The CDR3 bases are TGTGCCTGGAGTGTAGGGGGCGTTGGGAACACCATATATTTT.

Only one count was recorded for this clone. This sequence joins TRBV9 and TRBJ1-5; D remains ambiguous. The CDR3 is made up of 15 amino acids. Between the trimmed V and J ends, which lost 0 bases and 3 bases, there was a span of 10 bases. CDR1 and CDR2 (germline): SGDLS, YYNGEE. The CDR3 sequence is CASSVGGRDNQPQHF. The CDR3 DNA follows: TGTGCCAGCAGCGTAGGAGGCCGGGACAATCAGCCCCAGCATTTT. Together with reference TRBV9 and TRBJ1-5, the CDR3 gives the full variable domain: DSGVTQTPKHLITATGQRVTLRCSPRSGDLSVYWYQQSLDQGLQFLIQYYNGEERAKGNILERFSAQQFPDLHSELNLSSLELGDSALYFCASSVGGRDNQPQHFGDGTRLSIL.

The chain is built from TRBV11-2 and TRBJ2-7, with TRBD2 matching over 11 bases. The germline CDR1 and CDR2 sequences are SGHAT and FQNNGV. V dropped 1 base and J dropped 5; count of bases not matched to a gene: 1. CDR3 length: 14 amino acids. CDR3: CASSLALAGDEQYF. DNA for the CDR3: TGTGCCAGCAGCTTAGCACTAGCGGGAGACGAGCAGTACTTC.

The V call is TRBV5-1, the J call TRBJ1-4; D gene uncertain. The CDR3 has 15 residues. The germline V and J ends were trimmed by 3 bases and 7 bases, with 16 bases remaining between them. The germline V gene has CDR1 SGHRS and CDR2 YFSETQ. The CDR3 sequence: CASSSSGGRGEKLFF. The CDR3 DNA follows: TGCGCCAGCAGCTCCTCGGGAGGGCGAGGTGAAAAACTGTTTTTT. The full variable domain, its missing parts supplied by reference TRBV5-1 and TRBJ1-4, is KAGVTQTPRYLIKTRGQQVTLSCSPISGHRSVSWYQQTPGQGLQFLFEYFSETQRNKGNFPGRFSGRQFSNSRSEMNVSTLELGDSALYLCASSSSGGRGEKLFFGSGTQLSVL.

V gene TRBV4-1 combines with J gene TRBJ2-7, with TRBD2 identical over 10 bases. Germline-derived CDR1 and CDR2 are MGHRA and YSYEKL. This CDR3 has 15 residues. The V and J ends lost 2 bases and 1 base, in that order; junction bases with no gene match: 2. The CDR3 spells CASSQRTSGSYEQYF. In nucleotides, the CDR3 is TGCGCCAGCAGCCAAAGGACTAGCGGATCCTACGAGCAGTACTTC.

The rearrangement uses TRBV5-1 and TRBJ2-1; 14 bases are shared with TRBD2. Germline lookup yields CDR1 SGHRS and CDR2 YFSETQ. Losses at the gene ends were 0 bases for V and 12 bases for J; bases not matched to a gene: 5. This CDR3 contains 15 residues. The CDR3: CASSLGLAGGAGQFF. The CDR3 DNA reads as TGCGCCAGCAGCTTGGGACTAGCGGGAGGGGCCGGGCAGTTCTTC.

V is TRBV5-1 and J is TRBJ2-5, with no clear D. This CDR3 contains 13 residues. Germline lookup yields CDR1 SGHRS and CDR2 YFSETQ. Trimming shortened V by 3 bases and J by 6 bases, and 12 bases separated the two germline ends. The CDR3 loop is CASSSQRIKTQYF. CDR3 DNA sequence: TGCGCCAGCAGCTCTCAGAGGATCAAGACCCAGTACTTC.

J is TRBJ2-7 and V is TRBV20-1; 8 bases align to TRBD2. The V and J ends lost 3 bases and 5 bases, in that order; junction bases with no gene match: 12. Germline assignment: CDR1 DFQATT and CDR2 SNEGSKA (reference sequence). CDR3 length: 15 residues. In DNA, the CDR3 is TGCAGTGCTAGTATTGCCGGGAGGGCCCACGACGAGCAGTACTTC. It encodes CSASIAGRAHDEQYF.

In DNA, the CDR3 is TGTGCCAGCAGTTATTTTACAGGGGAAGTCAATCAGCCCCAGCATTTT. It specifies CASSYFTGEVNQPQHF. V gene TRBV6-2 or TRBV6-3 combines with J gene TRBJ1-5, with 7 bases lining up with TRBD1. In germline, CDR1 is MNHEY, CDR2 SVGEGT. This CDR3 has 16 amino acids. The V and J ends lost 3 bases and 3 bases, in that order; junction bases with no gene match: 8.

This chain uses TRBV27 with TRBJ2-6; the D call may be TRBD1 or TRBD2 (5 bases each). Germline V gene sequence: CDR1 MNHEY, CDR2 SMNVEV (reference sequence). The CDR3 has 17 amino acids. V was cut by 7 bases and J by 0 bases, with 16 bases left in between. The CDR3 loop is CASNPTWGRSGANVLTF. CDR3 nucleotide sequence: TGTGCCAGCAATCCGACATGGGGACGCTCTGGGGCCAACGTCCTGACTTTC.

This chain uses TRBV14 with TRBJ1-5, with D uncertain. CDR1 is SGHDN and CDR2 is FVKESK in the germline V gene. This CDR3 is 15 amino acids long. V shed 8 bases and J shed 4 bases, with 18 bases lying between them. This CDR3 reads CASSFRHTPNQPQHF. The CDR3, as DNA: TGTGCCAGCTCTTTCAGACATACCCCTAATCAGCCCCAGCATTTT.

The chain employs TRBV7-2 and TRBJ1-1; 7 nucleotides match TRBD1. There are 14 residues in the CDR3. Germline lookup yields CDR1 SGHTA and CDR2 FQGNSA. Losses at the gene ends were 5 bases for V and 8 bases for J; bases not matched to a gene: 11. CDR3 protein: CASSLVAGTEEAFF. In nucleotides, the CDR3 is TGTGCCAGCAGCCTCGTAGCCGGGACAGAAGAAGCTTTCTTT.

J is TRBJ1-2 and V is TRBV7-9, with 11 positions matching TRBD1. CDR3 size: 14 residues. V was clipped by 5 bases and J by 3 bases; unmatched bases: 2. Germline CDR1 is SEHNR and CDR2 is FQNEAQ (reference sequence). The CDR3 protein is CASSRDRGYYGYTF. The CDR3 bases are TGTGCCAGCAGCCGGGACAGGGGGTACTATGGCTACACCTTC.

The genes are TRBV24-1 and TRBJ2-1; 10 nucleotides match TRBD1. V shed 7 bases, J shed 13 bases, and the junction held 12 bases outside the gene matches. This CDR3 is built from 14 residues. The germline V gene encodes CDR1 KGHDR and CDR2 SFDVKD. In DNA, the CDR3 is TGTGCCACCAGCCTGGGACAGGGGTACATTAATCAGTTCTTC. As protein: CATSLGQGYINQFF.

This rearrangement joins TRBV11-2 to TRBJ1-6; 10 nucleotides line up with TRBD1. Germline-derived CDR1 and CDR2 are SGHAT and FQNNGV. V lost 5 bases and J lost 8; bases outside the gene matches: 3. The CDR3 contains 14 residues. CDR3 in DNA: TGTGCCAGCAGCCTTGGGACAGGGGATTCACCCCTCCACTTT. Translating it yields CASSLGTGDSPLHF.

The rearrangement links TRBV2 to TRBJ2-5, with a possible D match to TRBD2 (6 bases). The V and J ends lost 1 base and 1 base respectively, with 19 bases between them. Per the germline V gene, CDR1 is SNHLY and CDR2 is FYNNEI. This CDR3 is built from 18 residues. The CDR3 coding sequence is TGTGCCAGCAGTGAAGGCCCTTCCCGGGAGCGCTTCCAAGAGACCCAGTACTTC. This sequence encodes CASSEGPSRERFQETQYF.

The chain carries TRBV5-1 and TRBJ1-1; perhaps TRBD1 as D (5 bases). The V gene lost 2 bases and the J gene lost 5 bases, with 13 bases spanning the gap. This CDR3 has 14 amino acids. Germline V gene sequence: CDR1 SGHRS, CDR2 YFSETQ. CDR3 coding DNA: TGCGCCAGCAGCTTCGACAGTGCGGGTACTGAAGCTTTCTTT. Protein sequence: CASSFDSAGTEAFF.

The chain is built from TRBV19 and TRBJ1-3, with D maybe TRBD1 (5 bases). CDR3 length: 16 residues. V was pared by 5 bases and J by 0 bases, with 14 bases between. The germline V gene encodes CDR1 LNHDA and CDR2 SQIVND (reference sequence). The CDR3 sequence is CASSPPGRPSGNTIYF. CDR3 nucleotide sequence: TGTGCCAGTAGTCCACCGGGACGCCCCTCTGGAAACACCATATATTTT.

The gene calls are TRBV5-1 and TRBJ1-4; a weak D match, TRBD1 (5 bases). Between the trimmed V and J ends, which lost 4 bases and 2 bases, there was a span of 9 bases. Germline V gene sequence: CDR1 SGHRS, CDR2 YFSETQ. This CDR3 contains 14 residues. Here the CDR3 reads CASSQDSTNEKLFF. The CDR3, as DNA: TGCGCCAGCAGCCAAGACAGCACTAATGAAAAACTGTTTTTT.